One and the same sample provided the 10 T cell receptor beta chains below, sequenced in a study of shared clonotypes between healthy human individuals (dated by TCRdb to 2019 to 2021). Library preparation employed the immunoSEQ multiplex PCR assay. Held by TCRdb, this immuneACCESS table contains in-frame sequences only and omits some clones. Under half of the omission traces to an unresolved V gene where checked; the cause of the rest is unknown. For this sample there are 90,000 to 130,000 clones; around 68% appear just once. The ten biggest clones cover around 24% of the sample. The sample taken for sequencing was memory CD8+ T cells sorted from blood. In light of the paper, this sample's cell subset or site label describes: CD45RO+ cells pooled with CCR7-negative TemRA cells. These TCRs come from a woman aged 25 to 39 in good health.

The chain's CDR3 is CASSPPGASREQYF. The CDR3 DNA follows: TGTGCCAGCAGCCCCCCAGGGGCGTCCCGCGAGCAGTACTTC. The chain combines TRBV7-9 with TRBJ2-7; D may be TRBD1 (6 bases). This CDR3 has 14 residues. CDR1 is SEHNR, CDR2 FQNEAQ, per germline (reference sequence). V lost 5 bases, J lost 6 bases, and 17 bases lay in between.

This clone was picked up many times. V is TRBV2 and J is TRBJ2-7; TRBD1 might be the D (5 bases). The V and J ends lost 3 bases and 6 bases respectively, with 6 bases between them. Germline CDR1 and CDR2: SNHLY and FYNNEI. The CDR3 length is 11 residues. The CDR3 DNA follows: TGTGCCAGCAGTGACAGGGCCGAGCAGTACTTC. Translating it yields CASSDRAEQYF.

This clone was detected a few times. V is TRBV5-6 and J is TRBJ1-1; D gene ambiguous. Germline V CDR1 and CDR2: SGHDT, YYEEEE. Deletions cut 0 bases from V and 6 bases from J, with 6 bases between. The CDR3 consists of 12 residues. CDR3 sequence (DNA): TGTGCCAGCAGCTTGGCTGTTGCTGAAGCTTTCTTT. Its protein is CASSLAVAEAFF. Variable domain in full (rest from reference TRBV5-6 and TRBJ1-1): DAGVTQSPTHLIKTRGQQVTLRCSPKSGHDTVSWYQQALGQGPQFIFQYYEEEERQRGNFPDRFSGHQFPNYSSELNVNALLLGDSALYLCASSLAVAEAFFGQGTRLTVV.

The chain carries TRBV2 and TRBJ2-1, with 10 bases matching TRBD2. There are 16 residues in the CDR3. The germline CDR1 and CDR2 sequences are SNHLY and FYNNEI. V gave up 1 base and J gave up 4 bases; unmatched junction bases: 4. CDR3 nucleotides: TGTGCCAGCAGTGAAGTTGTTAGCGGGAGGTACAATGAGCAGTTCTTC. Translation gives CASSEVVSGRYNEQFF.

This clone showed up just a few times. A read error may account for a junction end that differs from germline. This chain connects TRBV23-1 to TRBJ1-5; D may be TRBD1 (5 bases). TRBV23-1 is designated an ORF whose function remains uncertain. CDR3 length: 16 residues. CDR3 sequence reads: CASSKSTADWNQPQHF. CDR3 coding DNA: TGCGCCAGCAGTAAATCGACAGCCGATTGGAATCAGCCCCAGCATTTT.

The chain couples TRBV28 to TRBJ1-2, with TRBD1 as a possible D gene (6 bases). The CDR3 is 14 residues long. Germline CDR1 and CDR2: MDHEN and SYDVKM. With 7 bases removed from V and 4 bases from J, the gap between germline ends came to 16 bases. Here the CDR3 reads CASNIQGIVYGYTF. DNA of the CDR3: TGTGCCAGCAACATACAGGGTATCGTCTATGGCTACACCTTC.

The rearrangement uses TRBV28 and TRBJ1-5; no reliable D call. The ends were cut back, 7 bases at V and 2 bases at J, with 15 bases in the middle. The length of the CDR3 is 15 residues. Germline lookup yields CDR1 MDHEN and CDR2 SYDVKM. The CDR3 bases are TGTGCCAGCACTAAGAACCTCCTCGGCAATCAGCCCCAGCATTTT. Translation: CASTKNLLGNQPQHF.

A word on this clone: This CDR3 is also generated by other DNA sequences in the sample. The chain employs TRBV6-1 and TRBJ2-7; TRBD1 matches 7 bases. The CDR3 runs to 15 residues. The germline CDR1 and CDR2 sequences are MNHNS and SASEGT. V gave up 0 bases and J gave up 0 bases; unmatched junction bases: 2. As DNA, the CDR3 is TGTGCCAGCAGTGAAGCGGGGGACAGCTCCTACGAGCAGTACTTC. This translates into CASSEAGDSSYEQYF.

The chain joins TRBV7-4 to TRBJ2-1; 14 positions agree with TRBD2. The CDR3 has 15 amino acids. With V trimmed by 3 bases and J by 10 bases, 5 bases remained unmatched. Germline CDR1 SGHVT, CDR2 SQSDAQ. The CDR3 protein is CASSFSGTSGREQFF. The CDR3 DNA reads TGTGCCAGCAGCTTTAGTGGGACTAGCGGGAGAGAGCAGTTCTTC.

The V call is TRBV25-1, the J call TRBJ1-5; TRBD1 might be the D (5 bases). This CDR3 region has 13 residues. Germline V gene lookup returns CDR1 MGHDK and CDR2 SYGVNS. Trimming left V 2 bases short and J 4 bases short, with 6 bases between. CDR3 in DNA: TGTGCCAGCAGTGAAGGGGGGAATCAGCCCCAGCATTTT. Translated: CASSEGGNQPQHF.